Presented here are 2 T cell receptor beta chains from one specimen sequenced in a study of regulatory T cells in long-lasting Graves disease. According to the study, TCR beta libraries were built with iRepertoire HTBI primers and CDR3-region Arm-PCR. TCRdb re-analysed the multiplex PCR reads in MiXCR, keeping a single row per CDR3 protein. Of some 370,000 distinct CDR3 sequences in the sample, 23% are singletons; the top ten hold 25% to 30%. The time point: persistent/refractory GD, antithyroid drugs over 5 years with positive TRAb. The TCR library was made from RNA extracted from PBMCs. Sample: peripheral blood mononuclear cells (PBMCs), taken when the disease was refractory, from a patient treated with antithyroid drugs. All receptors come from a woman between 40 and 50 years old with Graves disease.

The V and J genes are TRBV2 and TRBJ2-1; D not certain. V lost 6 bases to trimming and J lost 0 bases, with 12 bases between them. The length of the CDR3 is 15 residues. From germline, CDR1 is SNHLY and CDR2 FYNNEI. The CDR3 bases are TGTGCCAGCAGCAGACATGCTAGCTCCTACAATGAGCAGTTCTTC. It yields the protein CASSRHASSYNEQFF.

This chain uses TRBV19 with TRBJ1-1; D is uncertain. The ends were cut back, 2 bases at V and 6 bases at J, with 10 bases in the middle. Looked up from germline, CDR1 is LNHDA and CDR2 is SQIVND (reference sequence). The CDR3 length is 13 residues. CDR3 in DNA: TGTGCCAGTAGTATATTAGGGATATCTGAAGCTTTCTTT. Encoded protein: CASSILGISEAFF.